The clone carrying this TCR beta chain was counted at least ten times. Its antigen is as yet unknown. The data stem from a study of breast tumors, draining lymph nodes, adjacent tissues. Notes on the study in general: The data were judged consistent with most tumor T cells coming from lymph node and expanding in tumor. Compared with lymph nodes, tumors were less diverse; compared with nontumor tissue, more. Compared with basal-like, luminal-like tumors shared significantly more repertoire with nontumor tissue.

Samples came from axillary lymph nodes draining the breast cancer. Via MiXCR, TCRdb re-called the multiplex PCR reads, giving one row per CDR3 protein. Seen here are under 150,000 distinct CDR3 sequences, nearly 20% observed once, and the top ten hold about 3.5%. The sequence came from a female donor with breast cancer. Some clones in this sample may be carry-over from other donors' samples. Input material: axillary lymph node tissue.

DNA of the CDR3: TGTGCCAGCAGCGGACAAGAGACCCAGTACTTC. Translating gives CASSGQETQYF. The chain uses TRBV9 and TRBJ2-5; no clear D gene. This CDR3 comprises 11 residues. Trimming shortened V by 3 bases and J by 2 bases, and 2 bases separated the two germline ends. CDR1 is SGDLS and CDR2 is YYNGEE in the germline V gene.